Each of the 3 T cell receptor beta chains below was sequenced from the same sample in a study of immune heterogeneity within non-small cell lung tumors. Bulk tumor genomic DNA, roughly 600 ng per sample, was used as template. Every primary tumor yielded several biopsies, spaced far apart, that were taken during surgery. Before undergoing curative surgery, patients had newly diagnosed non-small cell lung cancer that was untreated. Amplification of TCR beta CDR3 was performed by multiplex PCR with 32 V and 13 J primers. MiXCR, run by TCRdb on the multiplex PCR reads, gives a single entry per CDR3 protein. The data contain 20,000 to 25,000 distinct CDR3 sequences, roughly 30% of them singletons. The material sequenced was lung tumor tissue. Receptors were obtained from a man aged 35 to 55 with non-small cell lung cancer.

In its sample, this clonotype was seen once. The chain links TRBV11-3 to TRBJ2-3, with 7 bases identical to TRBD2. The trim removed 4 bases at V and 6 bases at J, leaving 10 bases unmatched. CDR1 is SGHNT and CDR2 is YENEEA in the germline V gene. The CDR3 sequence is 15 residues long. The CDR3 DNA is TGTGCCAGCAGCTCGCGGGGACTAATGTGGGATACGCAGTATTTT. Encoded protein: CASSSRGLMWDTQYF.

Concerning this clonotype itself: One end of the junction varies from germline; a read error may be responsible. The chain recombines TRBV27 with TRBJ1-1; TRBD1 aligns across 7 bases. CDR3 length equals 14 residues. Germline assignment: CDR1 MNHEY and CDR2 SMNVEV (reference sequence). CDR3 loop: CASSLRTGVPGAFF. CDR3 nucleotides: TGTGCTAGCAGTTTAAGGACAGGAGTTCCGGGAGCTTTCTTT.

The chain joins TRBV6-2 or TRBV6-3 to TRBJ2-5; no clear D. V was cut by 8 bases and J by 5 bases, with 12 bases left in between. Per the germline V gene, CDR1 is MNHEY and CDR2 is SVGEGT. The CDR3 covers 12 residues. The DNA for the CDR3 is TGTGCCAGCTCCAATAAGATGGAGACCCAGTACTTC. Translating gives CASSNKMETQYF.